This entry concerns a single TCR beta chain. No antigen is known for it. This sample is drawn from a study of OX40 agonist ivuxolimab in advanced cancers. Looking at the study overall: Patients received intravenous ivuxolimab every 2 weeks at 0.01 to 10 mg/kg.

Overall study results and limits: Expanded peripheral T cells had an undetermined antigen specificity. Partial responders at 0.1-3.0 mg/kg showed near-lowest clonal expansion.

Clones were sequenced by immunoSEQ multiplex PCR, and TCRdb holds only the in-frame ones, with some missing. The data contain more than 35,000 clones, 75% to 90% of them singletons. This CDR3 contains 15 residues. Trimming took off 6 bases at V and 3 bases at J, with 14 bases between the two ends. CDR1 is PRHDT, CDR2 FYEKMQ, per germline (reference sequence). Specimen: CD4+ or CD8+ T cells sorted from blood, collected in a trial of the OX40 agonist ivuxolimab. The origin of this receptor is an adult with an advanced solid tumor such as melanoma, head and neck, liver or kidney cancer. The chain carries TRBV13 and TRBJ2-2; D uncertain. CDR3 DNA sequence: TGTGCCAGCAGAGCCAAAGACAAGTACACCGGGGAGCTGTTTTTT. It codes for CASRAKDKYTGELFF.